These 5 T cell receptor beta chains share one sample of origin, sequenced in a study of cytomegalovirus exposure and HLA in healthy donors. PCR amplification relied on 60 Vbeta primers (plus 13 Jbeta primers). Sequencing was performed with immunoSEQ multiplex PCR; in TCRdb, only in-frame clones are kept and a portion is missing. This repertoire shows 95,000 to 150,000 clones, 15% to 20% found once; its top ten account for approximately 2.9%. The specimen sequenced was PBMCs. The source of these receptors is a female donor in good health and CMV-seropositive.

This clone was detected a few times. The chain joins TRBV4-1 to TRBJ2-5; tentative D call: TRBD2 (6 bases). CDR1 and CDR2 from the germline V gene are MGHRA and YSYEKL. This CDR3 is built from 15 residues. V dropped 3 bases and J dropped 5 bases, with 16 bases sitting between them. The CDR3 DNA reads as TGCGCCAGCAGCCATAATCGACTAGTGGGTGAGACCCAGTACTTC. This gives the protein CASSHNRLVGETQYF.

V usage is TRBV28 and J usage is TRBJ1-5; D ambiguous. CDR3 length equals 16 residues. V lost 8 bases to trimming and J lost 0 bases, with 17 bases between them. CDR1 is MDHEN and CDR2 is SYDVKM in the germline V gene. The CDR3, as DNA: TGTGCCAGCTCACTCCGAGGGCCCGATAGCAATCAGCCCCAGCATTTT. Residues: CASSLRGPDSNQPQHF.

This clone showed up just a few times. The CDR3 DNA reads TGTGCCAGCTCTGCGGGAGGGCGGGTTGAGCAGTTCTTC. Translation: CASSAGGRVEQFF. This chain links TRBV28 with TRBJ2-1, with 9 bases that match TRBD2. With V trimmed by 8 bases and J by 9 bases, 8 bases remained unmatched. Germline CDR1 is MDHEN and CDR2 is SYDVKM. The CDR3 length is 13 residues.

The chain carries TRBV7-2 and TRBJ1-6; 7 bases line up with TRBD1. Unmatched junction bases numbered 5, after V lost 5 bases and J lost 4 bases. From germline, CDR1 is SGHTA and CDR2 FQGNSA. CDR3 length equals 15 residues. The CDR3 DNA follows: TGTGCCAGCAGCGGGACAGCACGATATAATTCACCCCTCCACTTT. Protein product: CASSGTARYNSPLHF.

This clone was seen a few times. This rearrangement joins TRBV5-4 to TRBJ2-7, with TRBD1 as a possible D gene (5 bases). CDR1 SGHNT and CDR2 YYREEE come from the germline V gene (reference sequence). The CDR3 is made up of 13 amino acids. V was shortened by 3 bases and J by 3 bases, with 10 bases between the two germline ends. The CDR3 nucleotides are TGTGCCAGCAGCTCGCCCCAGGGCTACGAGCAGTACTTC. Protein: CASSSPQGYEQYF.